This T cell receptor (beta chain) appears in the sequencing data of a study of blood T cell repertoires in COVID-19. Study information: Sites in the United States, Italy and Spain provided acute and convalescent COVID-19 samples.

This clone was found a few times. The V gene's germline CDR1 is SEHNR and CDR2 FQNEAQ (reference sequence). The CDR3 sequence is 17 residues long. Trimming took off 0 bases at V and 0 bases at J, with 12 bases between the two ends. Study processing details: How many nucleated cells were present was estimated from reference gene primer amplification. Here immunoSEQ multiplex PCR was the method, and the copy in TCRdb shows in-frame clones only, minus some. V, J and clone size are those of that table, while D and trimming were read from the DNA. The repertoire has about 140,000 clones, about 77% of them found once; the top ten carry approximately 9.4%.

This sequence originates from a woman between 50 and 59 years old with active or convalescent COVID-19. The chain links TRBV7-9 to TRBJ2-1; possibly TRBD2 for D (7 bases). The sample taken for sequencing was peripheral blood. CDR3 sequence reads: CASSLARGASSYNEQFF. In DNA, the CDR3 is TGTGCCAGCAGCTTAGCACGGGGGGCCAGCTCCTACAATGAGCAGTTCTTC.